These 24 T cell receptor beta chains were sequenced from one sample in a study of blood T cell repertoires in COVID-19. The method was immunoSEQ multiplex PCR; TCRdb's version includes in-frame clones alone and lacks a portion of them. The table records approximately 230,000 clones, 70% to 90% of them present only once. Source material: PBMCs or T cells enriched from blood (not recorded which). The source is a man in his forties or fifties who had recovered from COVID-19.

This chain uses TRBV15 with TRBJ1-6; D remains unclear. CDR3 length: 14 residues. Germline V CDR1 and CDR2: LNHNV, YYDKDF (reference sequence). Trimming stripped 2 bases from V and 0 bases from J, with 2 bases between. The CDR3 region is CATSRLSYNSPLHF. The CDR3 coding sequence is TGTGCCACCAGCAGACTCTCCTATAATTCACCCCTCCACTTT.

The chain employs TRBV11-2 and TRBJ2-1; the match to TRBD2 covers 8 bases. The J segment lost 0 bases and the V segment lost 5 bases, leaving 3 bases of the junction unmatched. This CDR3 has 15 amino acids. Germline CDR1 SGHAT, CDR2 FQNNGV. CDR3: CASSQSGSSYNEQFF. CDR3 coding DNA: TGTGCCAGCAGCCAAAGCGGGAGCTCCTACAATGAGCAGTTCTTC.

The chain has TRBV5-1 and TRBJ2-1, with D perhaps matching TRBD1 (6 bases). The germline V and J ends were trimmed by 2 bases and 7 bases, with 13 bases remaining between them. This CDR3 has 14 residues. CDR1 is SGHRS and CDR2 is YFSETQ in the germline V gene. Here the CDR3 reads CASSFDRRGNEQFF. The CDR3, as DNA: TGCGCCAGCAGCTTTGACAGGCGTGGGAATGAGCAGTTCTTC.

The chain uses TRBV25-1 and TRBJ2-7; 7 nucleotides agree with TRBD1. CDR3 size: 13 residues. V trimming: 5 bases; J trimming: 7 bases; junction bases outside the gene matches: 8. Germline values: CDR1 MGHDK, CDR2 SYGVNS. CDR3 loop: CASSQQGFREQYF. The CDR3 region has the DNA TGTGCCAGCAGTCAACAGGGGTTCAGGGAGCAGTACTTC.

This clone was seen once. The rearrangement links TRBV18 to TRBJ1-1; TRBD1 might be the D (6 bases). The CDR3 has 13 amino acids. Deletions cut 5 bases from V and 1 base from J, with 8 bases between. The germline V gene has CDR1 KGHSH and CDR2 LQKENI. The CDR3 region is CASSGQPNTEAFF. The DNA for the CDR3 is TGTGCCAGCTCAGGACAGCCGAACACTGAAGCTTTCTTT.

This chain joins TRBV3-1 (or the pseudogene TRBV3-2) and TRBJ1-6; 7 bases line up with TRBD1. CDR1 and CDR2 (germline): LGHDT, YNNKEL (reference sequence). The CDR3 is 15 residues long. V was pared by 0 bases and J by 7 bases, with 3 bases of the junction left unmatched. For the CDR3, the DNA is TGTGCCAGCAGCCAAGAACAGGGGTGGAATTCACCCCTCCACTTT. Residues: CASSQEQGWNSPLHF.

This clone has a single count. The V and J genes are TRBV21-1 and TRBJ1-4; the table assigns TRBD1, which was not confirmed against the DNA. TRBV21-1 is termed a pseudogene. This CDR3 has 14 residues. CDR3 region: CASSPYEGRGRLFF. The CDR3 DNA is TGTGCCAGCAGCCCTTACGAGGGAAGGGGGCGACTGTTTTTT.

The V and J genes are TRBV6-5 and TRBJ1-1; D remains ambiguous. Germline CDR1 MNHEY, CDR2 SVGAGI. Trimming took 5 bases from V and 3 from J, leaving 13 bases between them. CDR3 length: 14 amino acids. Written as DNA, the CDR3 is TGTGCCAGCAGTCCTTTCGGAGGAGACACTGAAGCTTTCTTT. Protein product: CASSPFGGDTEAFF.

This chain connects TRBV10-2 to TRBJ2-7, with unresolved D. V was clipped by 5 bases and J by 5 bases, with 10 bases between them. From germline, CDR1 is WSHSY and CDR2 SAAADI. The CDR3 loop spans 12 amino acids. Here the CDR3 reads CASSPSRNEQYF. CDR3 nucleotides: TGCGCCAGCAGTCCTTCTAGGAACGAGCAGTACTTC.

The rearrangement uses TRBV12-3 or TRBV12-4 and TRBJ2-5, with D perhaps matching TRBD2 (6 bases). The CDR3 spans 13 residues. V was trimmed by 6 bases and J by 2 bases, leaving 10 bases between them. CDR3 bases: TGTGCCAGCAGGCGGGACTTTCAAGAGACCCAGTACTTC. Translating it yields CASRRDFQETQYF.

This chain joins TRBV27 and TRBJ1-2; 10 bases fit TRBD1. Germline values: CDR1 MNHEY, CDR2 SMNVEV (reference sequence). CDR3 length: 15 residues. The trim removed 5 bases at V and 8 bases at J, leaving 11 bases unmatched. In DNA, the CDR3 is TGTGCCAGCAGTGGAAGAGGACAGGGGGTGTGGGGCTACACCTTC. Translation gives CASSGRGQGVWGYTF.

The chain is built from TRBV10-3 and TRBJ1-5; no clear D. The CDR3 runs 13 residues. The V end was cut by 4 bases, the J end by 8 bases, with 12 bases between. Germline V lookup: CDR1 ENHRY, CDR2 SYGVKD. Here the CDR3 reads CAISGGLGEPQHF. The CDR3 DNA reads as TGTGCCATCAGTGGAGGGCTTGGAGAGCCCCAGCATTTT.

V is TRBV5-5 and J is TRBJ2-7; 8 bases map to TRBD1. The CDR3 has 14 amino acids. Germline V lookup: CDR1 SGHKS, CDR2 YYEKEE (reference sequence). V lost 4 bases to trimming and J lost 3 bases; unmatched junction nucleotides: 6. CDR3 in DNA: TGTGCCAGCAGCCATATCGGGACAGGCTACGAGCAGTACTTC. Protein product: CASSHIGTGYEQYF.

The gene calls are TRBV29-1 and TRBJ1-2; 9 bases line up with TRBD1. CDR1 is SQVTM, CDR2 ANQGSEA, per germline. The CDR3 is made up of 19 amino acids. The CDR3 DNA reads as TGCACCGGGAACAGGGGGCGCCTCCAAGACGCCTGGACGCCGTATGGCTACACCTTC. Amino acid sequence: CTGNRGRLQDAWTPYGYTF.

The J gene is TRBJ2-1, the V gene TRBV5-8; 10 bases align to TRBD2. V lost 7 bases to trimming and J lost 7 bases; unmatched junction nucleotides: 5. CDR1 is SGHTS, CDR2 YDEGEE, per germline. The CDR3 spans 13 residues. The CDR3 DNA sequence: TGTGCCAGCCGAAGCGGGGGGGTAAATGAGCAGTTCTTC. It encodes CASRSGGVNEQFF.

V and J are TRBV5-1 and TRBJ2-5; TRBD2 matches at 12 bases. Unmatched junction bases numbered 7, after V lost 2 bases and J lost 5 bases. There are 16 residues in the CDR3. Germline V CDR1 and CDR2: SGHRS, YFSETQ. This CDR3 is CASSFRTSGDTETQYF. The DNA of the CDR3 is TGCGCCAGCAGCTTTAGGACTAGCGGGGACACGGAGACCCAGTACTTC.

A single count supports this clone. The chain uses TRBV7-9 and TRBJ2-5, with a tentative D call TRBD2 (6 bases). Germline V lookup: CDR1 SEHNR, CDR2 FQNEAQ (reference sequence). V lost 5 bases and J 5 bases, leaving 24 bases between the germline ends. CDR3 size: 17 residues. Here the CDR3 reads CASSLMGISGSGETQYF. For the CDR3, the DNA is TGTGCCAGCAGCCTTATGGGTATTAGCGGCTCAGGGGAGACCCAGTACTTC.

The sample holds a few counts of this clone. The chain couples TRBV27 to TRBJ1-5; D is perhaps TRBD1 (6 bases). This CDR3 is built from 13 residues. V dropped 5 bases and J dropped 5 bases, with 10 bases sitting between them. Looked up from germline, CDR1 is MNHEY and CDR2 is SMNVEV (reference sequence). This chain's CDR3 is CASSTQGDQPQHF. For the CDR3, the DNA is TGTGCCAGCAGTACACAGGGAGATCAGCCCCAGCATTTT.

This chain connects TRBV28 to TRBJ2-1; the D gene is possibly TRBD2 (5 bases). V lost 3 bases to trimming and J lost 0 bases, with 9 bases between them. The germline gives CDR1 MDHEN, CDR2 SYDVKM. The CDR3 covers 15 residues. DNA of the CDR3: TGTGCCAGCAGTTTGGGGAGAGGCTCCTACAATGAGCAGTTCTTC. It yields the protein CASSLGRGSYNEQFF.

The genes are TRBV6-4 and TRBJ1-1, with a tentative D call TRBD1 (5 bases). The CDR3 contains 13 residues. Germline values: CDR1 MRHNA, CDR2 SNTAGT. Trimming cost V 6 bases and J 2 bases, with 10 bases left between them. In nucleotides, the CDR3 is TGTGCCAGCAGCAGGGCTTTTAACACTGAAGCTTTCTTT. Translation gives CASSRAFNTEAFF.

V is TRBV6-2 or TRBV6-3 and J is TRBJ1-6; 12 bases are a match to TRBD1. Trimming at V came to 2 bases and at J to 8 bases, leaving 1 base not matched to a gene. The germline CDR1 and CDR2 sequences are MNHEY and SVGEGT. The CDR3 spans 15 residues. CDR3 protein: CASSYGTGGDSPLHF. CDR3 nucleotide sequence: TGTGCCAGCAGTTACGGGACAGGGGGCGATTCACCCCTCCACTTT.

The chain couples TRBV28 to TRBJ1-5, with TRBD1 matching 9 bases. V shed 6 bases, J shed 0 bases, and the junction held 9 bases outside the gene matches. The CDR3 runs to 17 residues. Germline V gene data show CDR1 as MDHEN and CDR2 as SYDVKM. CDR3 DNA sequence: TGTGCCAGCAGGGGGACAGGGACCTACTATAGCAATCAGCCCCAGCATTTT. Translated: CASRGTGTYYSNQPQHF.

J is TRBJ2-3 and V is TRBV5-1; a possible D gene is TRBD2 (5 bases). CDR3 length: 14 amino acids. The germline gives CDR1 SGHRS, CDR2 YFSETQ. V lost 5 bases and J 5 bases, leaving 15 bases between the germline ends. CDR3 sequence reads: CASSDPSAGDTQYF. The DNA of the CDR3 is TGCGCCAGCAGTGATCCCTCCGCGGGAGATACGCAGTATTTT.

This clone has a handful of counts. The chain recombines TRBV11-3 with TRBJ2-7; 7 nucleotides line up with TRBD2. The CDR3 spans 14 residues. Germline V gives CDR1 SGHNT, CDR2 YENEEA. V was clipped by 1 base and J by 4 bases; unmatched bases: 4. CDR3 coding DNA: TGTGCCAGCAGCTTAGCGGGAGGAACTTACGAGCAGTACTTC. Translation gives CASSLAGGTYEQYF.